The present T cell receptor (beta chain) was sequenced within a study of OX40 agonist ivuxolimab in advanced cancers. Across the whole study: The mean age was roughly 60 years, ranging from about 20 to 79, with over 70% of participants male. Past anti-PD-1, anti-PD-L1 or anti-CTLA-4 therapy was accepted, and 40% to 45% had received some.

The data were produced by immunoSEQ multiplex PCR, yet TCRdb's version contains in-frame clones alone and is incomplete. The data show 70,000 to 85,000 clones, around 82% seen once. The V and J ends lost 1 base and 2 bases, in that order; junction bases with no gene match: 7. Germline CDR1 is SGHAT and CDR2 is FQDESV (reference sequence). The CDR3 has 16 residues. This rearrangement joins TRBV11-1 to TRBJ2-7; 8 bases align to TRBD2. The starting material was CD4+ or CD8+ T cells sorted from blood, obtained in a trial of the OX40 agonist ivuxolimab. This sequence originates from an adult with an advanced solid tumor such as melanoma, head and neck, liver or kidney cancer. For the CDR3, the DNA is TGTGCCAGCAGCTTAGACTCGCGGGAGGCAACCTACGAGCAGTACTTC. Translated, it gives CASSLDSREATYEQYF.